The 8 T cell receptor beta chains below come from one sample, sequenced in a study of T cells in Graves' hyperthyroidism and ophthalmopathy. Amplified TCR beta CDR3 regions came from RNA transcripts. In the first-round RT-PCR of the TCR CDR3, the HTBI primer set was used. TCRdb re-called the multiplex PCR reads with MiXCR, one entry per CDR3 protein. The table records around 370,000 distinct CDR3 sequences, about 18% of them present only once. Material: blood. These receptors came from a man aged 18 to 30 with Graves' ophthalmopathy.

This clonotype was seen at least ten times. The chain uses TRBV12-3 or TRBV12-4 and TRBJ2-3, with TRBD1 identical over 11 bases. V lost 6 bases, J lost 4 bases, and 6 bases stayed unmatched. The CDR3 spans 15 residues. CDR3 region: CASSLRDRGADTQYF. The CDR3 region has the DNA TGTGCCAGCAGCCTAAGGGACAGGGGGGCAGATACGCAGTATTTT.

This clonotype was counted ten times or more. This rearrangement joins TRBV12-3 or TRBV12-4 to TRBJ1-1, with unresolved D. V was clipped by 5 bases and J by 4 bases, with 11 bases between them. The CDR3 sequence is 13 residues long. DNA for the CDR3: TGTGCCAGCAGTGCGGAGGTAGGCACTGAAGCTTTCTTT. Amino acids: CASSAEVGTEAFF.

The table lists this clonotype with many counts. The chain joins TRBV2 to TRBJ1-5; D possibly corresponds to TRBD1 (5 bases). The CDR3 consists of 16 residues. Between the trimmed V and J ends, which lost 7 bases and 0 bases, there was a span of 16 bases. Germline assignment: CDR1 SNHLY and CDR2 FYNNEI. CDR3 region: CASTRSGGYSNQPQHF. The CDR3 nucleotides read TGTGCCAGCACCCGCTCTGGGGGGTATAGCAATCAGCCCCAGCATTTT.

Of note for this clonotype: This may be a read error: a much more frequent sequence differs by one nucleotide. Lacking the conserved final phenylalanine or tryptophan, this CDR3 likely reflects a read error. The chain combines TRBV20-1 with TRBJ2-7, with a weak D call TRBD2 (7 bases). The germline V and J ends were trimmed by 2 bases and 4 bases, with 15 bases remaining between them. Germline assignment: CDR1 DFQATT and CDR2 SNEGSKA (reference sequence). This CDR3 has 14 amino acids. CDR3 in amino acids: CSARRGGDSYEQYL. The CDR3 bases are TGCAGTGCTAGAAGGGGGGGGGATTCGTACGAGCAGTACCTC.

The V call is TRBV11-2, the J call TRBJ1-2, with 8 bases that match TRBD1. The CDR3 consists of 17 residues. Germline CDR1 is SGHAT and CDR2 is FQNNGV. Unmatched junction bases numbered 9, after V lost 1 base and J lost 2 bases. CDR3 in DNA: TGTGCCAGCAGCTTAGTCGTCGGGACAGGCTTCAACTATGGCTACACCTTC. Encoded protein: CASSLVVGTGFNYGYTF.

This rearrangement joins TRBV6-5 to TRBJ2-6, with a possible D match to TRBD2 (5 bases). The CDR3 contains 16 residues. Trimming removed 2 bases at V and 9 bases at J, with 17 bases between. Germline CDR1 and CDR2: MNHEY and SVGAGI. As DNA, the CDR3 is TGTGCCAGCAGTTACGTATCCCAGACTATAGGCAACGTCCTGACTTTC. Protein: CASSYVSQTIGNVLTF.

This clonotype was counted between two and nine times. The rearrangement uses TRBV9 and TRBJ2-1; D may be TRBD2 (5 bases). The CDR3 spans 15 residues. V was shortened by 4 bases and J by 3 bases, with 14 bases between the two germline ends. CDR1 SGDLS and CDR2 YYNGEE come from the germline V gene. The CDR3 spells CASSYEGDFYNEQFF. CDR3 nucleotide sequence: TGTGCCAGCAGCTATGAGGGCGATTTCTACAATGAGCAGTTCTTC.

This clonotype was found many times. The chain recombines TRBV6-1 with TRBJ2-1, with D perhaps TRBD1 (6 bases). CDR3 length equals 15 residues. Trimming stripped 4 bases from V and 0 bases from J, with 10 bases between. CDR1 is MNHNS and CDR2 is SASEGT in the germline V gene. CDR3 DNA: TGTGCCAGCAGTGGGACAGTTTACTCCTACAATGAGCAGTTCTTC. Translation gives CASSGTVYSYNEQFF.